The 11 T cell receptor beta chains presented below share a single source sample, sequenced in a study of blood T cell repertoires in COVID-19. TCRdb keeps only in-frame clones here, not all; method: immunoSEQ multiplex PCR. The sample comprises 350,000 to 400,000 clones, approximately 89% of which are singletons, and over 0.7% rests with the top ten. Sequencing input: PBMCs or T cells enriched from blood (not recorded which). The receptors shown here come from a woman between 40 and 50 years old who had been exposed to COVID-19.

The V gene is TRBV29-1, the J gene TRBJ2-3, with TRBD2 matching 11 bases. After removal of 5 bases from V and 2 bases from J, the junction contained 6 bases not matched to a gene. The CDR3 loop spans 15 amino acids. Germline CDR1 is SQVTM and CDR2 is ANQGSEA. The CDR3 DNA reads TGCAGCGTTTCCGGACTAGCGGGTTCCACAGATACGCAGTATTTT. It yields the protein CSVSGLAGSTDTQYF.

V gene TRBV19 combines with J gene TRBJ2-5; D is ambiguous. This CDR3 is 14 amino acids long. Per germline, CDR1 LNHDA and CDR2 SQIVND (reference sequence). V shed 3 bases and J shed 5 bases, with 13 bases lying between them. CDR3 in DNA: TGTGCCAGTAGTATGCACGGGTCCGGCGAGACCCAGTACTTC. This translates into CASSMHGSGETQYF. Drawing the rest from reference TRBV19 and TRBJ2-5, the complete variable domain is DGGITQSPKYLFRKEGQNVTLSCEQNLNHDAMYWYRQDPGQGLRLIYYSQIVNDFQKGDIAEGYSVSREKKESFPLTVTSAQKNPTAFYLCASSMHGSGETQYFGPGTRLLVL.

This rearrangement joins TRBV30 to TRBJ2-2; 7 nucleotides match TRBD2. Germline-derived CDR1 and CDR2 are GTSNPN and SVGIG (reference sequence). Unmatched junction bases numbered 2, after V lost 1 base and J lost 0 bases. CDR3 size: 15 residues. The CDR3 protein is CAWSAGLSNTGELFF. The CDR3 bases are TGTGCCTGGAGTGCGGGACTATCGAACACCGGGGAGCTGTTTTTT.

V usage is TRBV7-9 and J usage is TRBJ1-2; D unclear. V shed 0 bases and J shed 2 bases, with 7 bases lying between them. The CDR3 spans 14 residues. Germline V lookup: CDR1 SEHNR, CDR2 FQNEAQ (reference sequence). The CDR3 DNA is TGTGCCAGCAGCTTAGCCCAGGTCAACTATGGCTACACCTTC. Its protein product is CASSLAQVNYGYTF.

The V call is TRBV10-3, the J call TRBJ2-7; tentatively, D is TRBD2 (5 bases). This CDR3 is 15 amino acids long. Germline V CDR1 and CDR2: ENHRY, SYGVKD. Trimming shortened V by 3 bases and J by 7 bases, and 19 bases separated the two germline ends. As DNA, the CDR3 is TGTGCCATCAGTGACCCCCGGGGAGTTAGGAGTGAGCAGTACTTC. It yields the protein CAISDPRGVRSEQYF.

The chain recombines TRBV6-2 or TRBV6-3 with TRBJ2-7; perhaps TRBD2 as D (5 bases). With 0 bases removed from V and 2 bases from J, the gap between germline ends came to 14 bases. CDR1 is MNHEY, CDR2 SVGEGT, per germline. This CDR3 comprises 16 residues. CDR3 in DNA: TGTGCCAGCAGTTACTCATCGGCGGGTAAAGCCTACGAGCAGTACTTC. Translation: CASSYSSAGKAYEQYF.

In DNA, the CDR3 is TGTGCCAGCACCCTGAACTATGGCTACACCTTC. Protein: CASTLNYGYTF. V gene TRBV6-5 combines with J gene TRBJ1-2; no clear D gene. In germline, CDR1 is MNHEY, CDR2 SVGAGI. Deletions cut 7 bases from V and 2 bases from J, with 5 bases between. There are 11 residues in the CDR3.

This clone was seen a single time. The rearrangement joins TRBV30 to TRBJ1-4; D is perhaps TRBD1 (6 bases). Germline V gene data show CDR1 as GTSNPN and CDR2 as SVGIG (reference sequence). This CDR3 contains 14 residues. The germline V and J ends were trimmed by 6 bases and 14 bases, with 25 bases remaining between them. Here the CDR3 DNA reads TGTGCCTGCTCTGTAACCCTGACAGGCCAAGGGCTGTTTTTT. As protein: CACSVTLTGQGLFF. Looking up the rest from reference TRBV30 and TRBJ1-4 gives the full variable domain: SQTIHQWPATLVQPVGSPLSLECTVEGTSNPNLYWYRQAAGRGLQLLFYSVGIGQISSEVPQNLSASRPQDRQFILSSKKLLLSDSGFYLCACSVTLTGQGLFFGSGTQLSVL.

The CDR3 reads CATKKVQTGTDTQYF. The CDR3 nucleotides read TGTGCCACCAAAAAGGTGCAGACAGGCACAGATACGCAGTATTTT. This chain uses TRBV19 with TRBJ2-3; possibly TRBD1 for D (5 bases). This CDR3 region has 15 residues. From germline, CDR1 is LNHDA and CDR2 SQIVND (reference sequence). The germline V and J ends were trimmed by 10 bases and 1 base, with 18 bases remaining between them. Looking up the rest from reference TRBV19 and TRBJ2-3 gives the full variable domain: DGGITQSPKYLFRKEGQNVTLSCEQNLNHDAMYWYRQDPGQGLRLIYYSQIVNDFQKGDIAEGYSVSREKKESFPLTVTSAQKNPTAFYLCATKKVQTGTDTQYFGPGTRLTVL.

As regards this clone: A read error may produce the germline difference seen at one junction end. The chain combines TRBV5-1 with TRBJ1-3; weak D call: TRBD1 (5 bases). The CDR3 is 17 residues long. CDR1 is SGHRS and CDR2 is YFSETQ in the germline V gene. The CDR3 nucleotides are TGCGCCAGCAGTTTGGAGTTGTCAGGGTTATCTGGAAACACCATATATTTT. It codes for CASSLELSGLSGNTIYF.

The chain carries TRBV19 and TRBJ1-4; 10 bases are shared with TRBD1. J gave up 4 bases and V 8 bases, and 10 bases lay outside the gene matches. CDR3 length equals 16 residues. CDR1 LNHDA and CDR2 SQIVND come from the germline V gene (reference sequence). Written as DNA, the CDR3 is TGTGCCAGTGGAGCCGGGACAGGGGTCCTTAATGAAAAACTGTTTTTT. The encoded protein is CASGAGTGVLNEKLFF. The complete variable domain, with remaining parts taken from reference TRBV19 and TRBJ1-4, reads DGGITQSPKYLFRKEGQNVTLSCEQNLNHDAMYWYRQDPGQGLRLIYYSQIVNDFQKGDIAEGYSVSREKKESFPLTVTSAQKNPTAFYLCASGAGTGVLNEKLFFGSGTQLSVL.